This is a list of T cell receptor beta chains from one sample in a study of spatial heterogeneity in lung cancer. TCRdb recomputed calls from the 5' RACE reads with MiXCR, one row per CDR3 protein. The table lists about 85,000 distinct CDR3 sequences, approximately 20% of them singletons. The sample was PBMCs, taken at surgery. Receptor source: a male donor with early-stage non-small cell lung cancer. Both conserved end residues are part of each CDR3. The D gene is left open where the match is weak. Not all rows give a size; the values are once, few, many and, for expanded clones, a class.

J: TRBJ2-7; length: 14; D: -; V: TRBV28; size: few; DNA: TGTGCCAGCAGTCCCGGGGCCCCGCCGAGCGAGCAGTACTTC; CDR3: CASSPGAPPSEQYF
J: TRBJ2-3; length: 15; D: TRBD2; V: TRBV20-1; size: few; DNA: TGCAGTGCTAGTGATAGCGGGAGGCCGGGAGATACGCAGTATTTT; CDR3: CSASDSGRPGDTQYF
J: TRBJ1-2; length: 11; D: -; V: TRBV29-1; size: many; DNA: TGCAGCGTTCCCGACGGCTATGGCTACACCTTC; CDR3: CSVPDGYGYTF
J: TRBJ2-5; length: 15; D: -; V: TRBV7-8; size: -; DNA: TGTGCCAGCAGCTTAGAGTGGTACGGGGGAGAGACCCAGTACTTC; CDR3: CASSLEWYGGETQYF
J: TRBJ2-5; length: 12; D: -; V: TRBV5-1; size: once; DNA: TGCGCCAGCAGCATGACCGCGGAGACCCAGTACTTC; CDR3: CASSMTAETQYF
J: TRBJ1-3; length: 14; D: -; V: TRBV11-3; size: -; DNA: TGTGCCAGCAGCTTAGGCTCTTTAGTAGACACCATATATTTT; CDR3: CASSLGSLVDTIYF
J: TRBJ2-2; length: 16; D: -; V: TRBV6-2/TRBV6-3; size: -; DNA: TGTGCCAGCAAAAGTTACAGGGACTCCGTCGACGGGGAGCTGTTTTTT; CDR3: CASKSYRDSVDGELFF
J: TRBJ1-1; length: 13; D: -; V: TRBV11-3; size: many; DNA: TGTGCCAGCAGCTCCACAGTGAACACTGAAGCTTTCTTT; CDR3: CASSSTVNTEAFF
J: TRBJ1-2; length: 17; D: -; V: TRBV9; size: few; DNA: TGTGCCAGCAGCCCCAGCCCGGTCCCCAGGGTTAACTATGGCTACACCTTC; CDR3: CASSPSPVPRVNYGYTF
J: TRBJ2-3; length: 15; D: TRBD2; V: TRBV9; size: -; DNA: TGTGCCAGCAGCGGTAGCGGGAGGAGCACAGATACGCAGTATTTT; CDR3: CASSGSGRSTDTQYF
J: TRBJ2-1; length: 15; D: TRBD1; V: TRBV19; size: -; DNA: TGTGCCAGTAGTATATACAGGGGGAACTACAATGAGCAGTTCTTC; CDR3: CASSIYRGNYNEQFF
J: TRBJ2-1; length: 15; D: TRBD2; V: TRBV6-6; size: -; DNA: TGTGCCAGCAGTTATAGGACTAGCGGGATGGCTGAGCAGTTCTTC; CDR3: CASSYRTSGMAEQFF
J: TRBJ1-6; length: 14; D: -; V: TRBV12-3/TRBV12-4; size: many; DNA: TGTGCCAGCAGTTTAAGCAGGGGTAATTCACCCCTCCACTTT; CDR3: CASSLSRGNSPLHF
J: TRBJ1-5; length: 12; D: -; V: TRBV28; size: -; DNA: TGTGCCAGCAGTTTATTTGGCCGGCCCCAGCATTTT; CDR3: CASSLFGRPQHF
J: TRBJ2-5; length: 13; D: -; V: TRBV20-1; size: few; DNA: TGCAGTGCTAGCGGCAGGGGGGGAGAGACCCAGTACTTC; CDR3: CSASGRGGETQYF
J: TRBJ1-4; length: 14; D: -; V: TRBV20-1; size: many; DNA: TGCAGTGCTTTTACGGGACACCCAAATGAAAAACTGTTTTTT; CDR3: CSAFTGHPNEKLFF
J: TRBJ2-3; length: 13; D: -; V: TRBV2; size: -; DNA: TGTGCCAGCAGCTTCGGAGAGCCAGATACGCAGTATTTT; CDR3: CASSFGEPDTQYF
J: TRBJ1-5; length: 16; D: -; V: TRBV28; size: -; DNA: TGTGCCAGCAGACCTCTGTGGCCAGCAAGCAATCAGCCCCAGCATTTT; CDR3: CASRPLWPASNQPQHF
J: TRBJ2-2; length: 15; D: -; V: TRBV5-1; size: few; DNA: TGCGCCAGCAGCTTGGTGGGACAAAACACCGGGGAGCTGTTTTTT; CDR3: CASSLVGQNTGELFF
J: TRBJ1-4; length: 14; D: -; V: TRBV20-1; size: few; DNA: TGCAGTGCTAGTCGCGGGGAACTAGGAGAAAAACTGTTTTTT; CDR3: CSASRGELGEKLFF
J: TRBJ1-6; length: 14; D: TRBD1; V: TRBV3-1; size: many; DNA: TGTGCCAGCAGCTATCAGGGGGGTAATTCACCCCTCCACTTT; CDR3: CASSYQGGNSPLHF
J: TRBJ2-6; length: 18; D: -; V: TRBV27; size: -; DNA: TGTGCCAGCAGTTTAGGGGTCAGGGGGGCGGCTGGGGCCAACGTCCTGACTTTC; CDR3: CASSLGVRGAAGANVLTF
J: TRBJ2-7; length: 12; D: -; V: TRBV6-5; size: once; DNA: TGTGCCAGCAGAACCGGTAGGAACGAGCAGTACTTC; CDR3: CASRTGRNEQYF
J: TRBJ1-5; length: 14; D: -; V: TRBV12-3/TRBV12-4; size: many; DNA: TGTGCCAGCAGCTGGGGGGTCCCCAATCAGCCCCAGCATTTT; CDR3: CASSWGVPNQPQHF
J: TRBJ1-4; length: 13; D: -; V: TRBV7-8; size: -; DNA: TGTGCCAGCAGCCTCTTATCGGCTGAAAAACTGTTTTTT; CDR3: CASSLLSAEKLFF
J: TRBJ1-1; length: 14; D: -; V: TRBV6-2/TRBV6-3; size: many; DNA: TGTGCCAGCAGAACTCCGGGGTCACAAACTGAAGCTTTCTTT; CDR3: CASRTPGSQTEAFF
J: TRBJ1-2; length: 16; D: TRBD1; V: TRBV11-2; size: -; DNA: TGTGCCAGCAGCTTAGGGACAGGAAACCTCCGGAGTGGCTACACCTTC; CDR3: CASSLGTGNLRSGYTF
J: TRBJ2-2; length: 15; D: TRBD1; V: TRBV7-9; size: -; DNA: TGTGCCCACGGGGGACAGGGACGTCACACCGGGGAGCTGTTTTTT; CDR3: CAHGGQGRHTGELFF
J: TRBJ1-1; length: 17; D: TRBD1; V: TRBV9; size: few; DNA: TGTGCCAGCAGCGCCCCTCCCGGGACAGGGCACAACACTGAAGCTTTCTTT; CDR3: CASSAPPGTGHNTEAFF
J: TRBJ2-5; length: 15; D: -; V: TRBV24-1; size: many; DNA: TGTGCCACCAGTGATCCCCGGCGTTCCGGGCAGACCCAGTACTTC; CDR3: CATSDPRRSGQTQYF
J: TRBJ2-1; length: 15; D: TRBD2; V: TRBV5-1; size: -; DNA: TGCGCCAGCAGCTTGAGGAGCGGGAGACAGGATGAGCAGTTCTTC; CDR3: CASSLRSGRQDEQFF
J: TRBJ2-5; length: 15; D: -; V: TRBV7-8; size: -; DNA: TGTGCCAGCAGCCGCCGGCACCAAATCCAAGAGACCCAGTACTTC; CDR3: CASSRRHQIQETQYF
J: TRBJ2-5; length: 13; D: TRBD1; V: TRBV7-3; size: many; DNA: TGTGCCAGCAGCGCGGGACAGGGGGAGACCCAGTACTTC; CDR3: CASSAGQGETQYF
J: TRBJ2-5; length: 16; D: TRBD1; V: TRBV15; size: many; DNA: TGTGCCACCAGCCGTTCTAACCCCGGGACAGAAGAGACCCAGTACTTC; CDR3: CATSRSNPGTEETQYF
J: TRBJ1-5; length: 13; D: -; V: TRBV28; size: many; DNA: TGTGCCAGCAGAGGGGCGAGCAATCAGCCCCAGCATTTT; CDR3: CASRGASNQPQHF
J: TRBJ2-7; length: 18; D: -; V: TRBV6-2/TRBV6-3; size: -; DNA: TGTGCCAGCAGTTACCCCCCGGCGGGGCGAGCGCTTTCCTACGAGCAGTACTTC; CDR3: CASSYPPAGRALSYEQYF
J: TRBJ2-3; length: 13; D: -; V: TRBV29-1; size: many; DNA: TGCAGCCTGCTGACCCCTAGCACAGATACGCAGTATTTT; CDR3: CSLLTPSTDTQYF
J: TRBJ2-1; length: 14; D: TRBD2; V: TRBV29-1; size: many; DNA: TGCAGCCCCATGGCGGGAGGGAGCGGCAATGAGCAGTTCTTC; CDR3: CSPMAGGSGNEQFF
J: TRBJ2-3; length: 12; D: -; V: TRBV15; size: few; DNA: TGTGCCACCAGCAGAGCCTTGGATACGCAGTATTTT; CDR3: CATSRALDTQYF
J: TRBJ1-1; length: 15; D: -; V: TRBV27; size: few; DNA: TGTGCCAGCAGCACCATGATTTCAATGAACACTGAAGCTTTCTTT; CDR3: CASSTMISMNTEAFF
J: TRBJ2-1; length: 16; D: TRBD2; V: TRBV9; size: -; DNA: TGTGCCAGCAGCTCCGGACTAGCGGGGGGGCTAGGTGAGCAGTTCTTC; CDR3: CASSSGLAGGLGEQFF
J: TRBJ2-1; length: 13; D: TRBD2; V: TRBV19; size: -; DNA: TGTGCCAGCCGACTAGCGGGAGTCAATGAGCAGTTCTTC; CDR3: CASRLAGVNEQFF
J: TRBJ2-7; length: 14; D: -; V: TRBV7-9; size: few; DNA: TGTGCCAGCAGCTTAGCGTCCGGGGTCTACGAGCAGTACTTC; CDR3: CASSLASGVYEQYF
J: TRBJ2-7; length: 14; D: TRBD1; V: TRBV13; size: -; DNA: TGTGCCAGCACCTTGACAGGGGGCGAAGGAGAGCAGTACTTC; CDR3: CASTLTGGEGEQYF
J: TRBJ2-7; length: 14; D: -; V: TRBV5-1; size: few; DNA: TGCGCCAGCAGCCCCCCATGGGGGCCCTACGAGCAGTACTTC; CDR3: CASSPPWGPYEQYF
J: TRBJ1-2; length: 13; D: -; V: TRBV14; size: -; DNA: TGTGCCAGCAGCTCCTCTGGCGGCTATGGCTACACCTTC; CDR3: CASSSSGGYGYTF
J: TRBJ2-7; length: 17; D: TRBD2; V: TRBV12-3/TRBV12-4; size: -; DNA: TGTGCCAGCAGTCCGTTGACTAGCGGGGCCCCTGGTGGAGAGCAGTACTTC; CDR3: CASSPLTSGAPGGEQYF
J: TRBJ1-1; length: 12; D: -; V: TRBV10-3; size: -; DNA: TGTGCCATCAACAGTAGGGGCACTGAAGCTTTCTTT; CDR3: CAINSRGTEAFF
J: TRBJ2-5; length: 15; D: TRBD2; V: TRBV5-1; size: few; DNA: TGCGCCAGCAGCTTGGTGGTAGCGGGGTCAGAGACCCAGTACTTC; CDR3: CASSLVVAGSETQYF
J: TRBJ2-1; length: 15; D: TRBD1; V: TRBV7-2; size: few; DNA: TGTGCCAGCAGCCCCGACAGGGGGCTCGGGAATGAGCAGTTCTTC; CDR3: CASSPDRGLGNEQFF
J: TRBJ2-5; length: 15; D: TRBD2; V: TRBV7-6; size: many; DNA: TGTGCCAGCAGCTTAGAAGCTAGCGGGGTCGAGACCCAGTACTTC; CDR3: CASSLEASGVETQYF
J: TRBJ2-7; length: 13; D: -; V: TRBV4-1; size: few; DNA: TGCGCCAGCAGCCCTGACCCCTTCTACGAGCAGTACTTC; CDR3: CASSPDPFYEQYF
J: TRBJ2-6; length: 16; D: -; V: TRBV7-2; size: many; DNA: TGTGCCAGCAGTCTTAAGGGTCTGTCCGGGGCCAACGTCCTGACTTTC; CDR3: CASSLKGLSGANVLTF
J: TRBJ2-2; length: 16; D: TRBD2; V: TRBV27; size: many; DNA: TGTGCCAGCAGTTTAATGGGACTAGCGCACACCGGGGAGCTGTTTTTT; CDR3: CASSLMGLAHTGELFF
J: TRBJ1-3; length: 17; D: -; V: TRBV5-1; size: few; DNA: TGCGCCAGCAGCGTCACTAGGACAGAAGATTCTGGAAACACCATATATTTT; CDR3: CASSVTRTEDSGNTIYF